This T cell receptor (beta chain) comes out of a study of T-cell memory formation after mild COVID-19. Study-level background: Each donor largely had its own TCR clusters.

A remark on this clonotype: Its antigen remains unidentified.

CDR3 size: 15 residues. The germline V gene encodes CDR1 SGHNT and CDR2 YYREEE (reference sequence). Losses at the gene ends were 1 base for V and 1 base for J; bases not matched to a gene: 4. Study results and caveats: Memory cells collected pre-infection included some clones that later responded, suggesting cross-reactive memory joined. CD4+ bias marked clones expanding day 15 to 37, unlike balanced contracting clones.

5'RACE with constant-segment primers built TCRalpha and TCRbeta cDNA libraries with UMIs. TCRdb re-called the 5' RACE reads through MiXCR, storing one row per CDR3 protein. Of about 180,000 distinct CDR3 sequences listed, approximately 16% are singletons. The sequencing input was PBMCs or a T cell subset sorted from them (not recorded which). V and J are TRBV5-4 and TRBJ1-1, with 7 bases that match TRBD1. The sequence was obtained from an adult woman who had mild COVID-19 (a few samples of this study predate the infection). Cell type and time point are not known. CDR3 sequence: CASSLRGRRNTEAFF. CDR3 DNA sequence: TGTGCCAGCAGCTTGAGGGGGCGCAGGAACACTGAAGCTTTCTTT.